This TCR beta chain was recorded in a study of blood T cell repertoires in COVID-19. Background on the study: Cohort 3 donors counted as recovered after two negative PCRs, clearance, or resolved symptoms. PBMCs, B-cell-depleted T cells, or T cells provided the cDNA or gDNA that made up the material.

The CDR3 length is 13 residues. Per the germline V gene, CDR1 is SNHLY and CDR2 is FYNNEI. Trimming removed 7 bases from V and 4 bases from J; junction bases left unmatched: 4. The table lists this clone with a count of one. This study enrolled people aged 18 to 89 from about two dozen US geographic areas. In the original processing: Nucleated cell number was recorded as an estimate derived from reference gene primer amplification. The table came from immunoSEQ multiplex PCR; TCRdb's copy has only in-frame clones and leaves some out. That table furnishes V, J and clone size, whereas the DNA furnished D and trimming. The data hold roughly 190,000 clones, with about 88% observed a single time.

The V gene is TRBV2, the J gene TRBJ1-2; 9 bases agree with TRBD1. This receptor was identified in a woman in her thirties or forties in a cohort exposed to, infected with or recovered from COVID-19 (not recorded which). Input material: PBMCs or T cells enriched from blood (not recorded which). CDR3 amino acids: CASTGDRAYGYTF. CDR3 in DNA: TGTGCCAGCACCGGGGACAGGGCCTATGGCTACACCTTC. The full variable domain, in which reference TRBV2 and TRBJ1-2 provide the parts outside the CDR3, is EPEVTQTPSHQVTQMGQEVILRCVPISNHLYFYWYRQILGQKVEFLVSFYNNEISEKSEIFDDQFSVERPDGSNFTLKIRSTKLEDSAMYFCASTGDRAYGYTFGSGTRLTVV.